These 16 T cell receptor beta chains share one sample of origin, sequenced in a study of T cell responses to AZD1222 COVID-19 vaccine. Produced via immunoSEQ multiplex PCR; TCRdb's table is partial and in-frame only. In the table there are 150,000 to 160,000 clones, approximately 91% of which are singletons. The sequences come from peripheral blood, collected after recovery from COVID-19. The receptors shown here come from an adult who had recovered from COVID-19.

This chain links TRBV9 with TRBJ2-1, with 8 bases that match TRBD2. The V gene's germline CDR1 is SGDLS and CDR2 YYNGEE. The CDR3 extends over 15 amino acids. J lost 3 bases, V lost 0 bases, and 2 bases had no gene match. The CDR3 nucleotides read TGTGCCAGCAGCGTAGATAGCGGGATCTACAATGAGCAGTTCTTC. This sequence encodes CASSVDSGIYNEQFF.

The genes are TRBV7-8 and TRBJ1-1, with 8 bases aligning to TRBD1. The V and J ends lost 6 bases and 8 bases, in that order; junction bases with no gene match: 14. Germline values: CDR1 SGHVS, CDR2 FQNEAQ. The CDR3 totals 15 residues. CDR3 coding DNA: TGTGCCAGCAGTTGGGTGGCAGGGGGCGTTGGAGAAGCTTTCTTT. It is translated as CASSWVAGGVGEAFF.

This clone was seen only once. The chain couples TRBV6-5 to TRBJ1-1; TRBD1 matches at 8 bases. The CDR3 is 11 residues long. J lost 11 bases, V lost 6 bases, and 5 bases had no gene match. Germline lookup yields CDR1 MNHEY and CDR2 SVGAGI. The CDR3 region is CASRLDREAFF. In DNA, the CDR3 is TGTGCCAGCAGATTGGACAGGGAGGCTTTCTTT.

This chain links TRBV29-1 with TRBJ1-4; 8 positions agree with TRBD1. The CDR3 is 13 residues long. CDR1 and CDR2 from the germline V gene are SQVTM and ANQGSEA. Trimming removed 4 bases from V and 7 bases from J; junction bases left unmatched: 5. The CDR3 is CSVADRGGEKLFF. The CDR3 region has the DNA TGCAGCGTTGCAGACAGGGGTGGTGAAAAACTGTTTTTT.

The V and J genes are TRBV7-3 and TRBJ2-7, with 11 bases matching TRBD2. CDR1 and CDR2 (germline): SGHTA, FQGTGA. V dropped 1 base and J dropped 0; count of bases not matched to a gene: 2. This CDR3 is 16 amino acids long. The CDR3 DNA is TGTGCCAGCAGCTTAAGGGGGACTAGCGGCTCCTACGAGCAGTACTTC. Translated, it gives CASSLRGTSGSYEQYF.

This clone was seen a single time. The chain links TRBV7-3 to TRBJ1-2, with 9 nucleotides matching TRBD1. Germline assignment: CDR1 SGHTA and CDR2 FQGTGA. The CDR3 loop spans 14 amino acids. After removal of 6 bases from V and 14 bases from J, the junction contained 16 bases not matched to a gene. The CDR3 DNA reads TGTGCCAGCAGTCTGGAGGGGACAGGGAAGTTGGATACCTTC. Amino acid sequence: CASSLEGTGKLDTF.

This chain links TRBV28 with TRBJ1-6; TRBD1 agrees at 9 bases. The CDR3 has 15 amino acids. The germline V gene encodes CDR1 MDHEN and CDR2 SYDVKM. J lost 10 bases, V lost 2 bases, and 6 bases had no gene match. CDR3 DNA: TGTGCCAGCAGTTTACCGGGACAGGGCTACTCACCCCTCCACTTT. This gives the protein CASSLPGQGYSPLHF.

In this sample, this clone turned up a few times. The rearrangement uses TRBV7-3 and TRBJ2-1, with TRBD2 matching 9 bases. CDR1 and CDR2 (germline): SGHTA, FQGTGA. The CDR3 is 16 amino acids. Germline trimming cut 5 bases from V and 10 bases from J; bases unmatched to any gene: 15. CDR3 in DNA: TGTGCCAGCAGCCCAAATAGCGGGAGTGGCTATGGGGAGCAGTTCTTC. Its protein is CASSPNSGSGYGEQFF. The whole variable domain, filled in from reference TRBV7-3 and TRBJ2-1, reads GAGVSQTPSNKVTEKGKYVELRCDPISGHTALYWYRQSLGQGPEFLIYFQGTGAADDSGLPNDRFFAVRPEGSVSTLKIQRTERGDSAVYLCASSPNSGSGYGEQFFGPGTRLTVL.

A word on this clone: Its ends do not fully match the called genes, so a read error is possible. The chain recombines TRBV4-3 with TRBJ1-2, with D possibly being TRBD1 (5 bases). Germline CDR1 and CDR2: LGHNA and YSLEER. The CDR3 is made up of 13 amino acids. The CDR3 DNA is TGCGCCAGCAGCCAAGACAGGGCCCCAGGGAGGTCCTTC. Residues: CASSQDRAPGRSF.

The chain couples TRBV11-2 to TRBJ2-1, with 7 bases that match TRBD1. CDR3 length: 15 amino acids. Germline trimming cut 4 bases from V and 4 bases from J; bases unmatched to any gene: 7. Germline CDR1 and CDR2: SGHAT and FQNNGV. CDR3 loop: CASSSSGTAYNEQFF. The CDR3 DNA reads as TGTGCCAGCAGCTCCTCCGGGACAGCATACAATGAGCAGTTCTTC.

The chain is built from TRBV18 and TRBJ1-2; 8 positions agree with TRBD1. Trimming cost V 3 bases and J 5 bases; bases outside gene matches: 8. Germline loops: CDR1 KGHSH, CDR2 LQKENI. The CDR3 extends over 15 amino acids. CDR3: CASSPGQGGDYGYTF. The CDR3 region has the DNA TGTGCCAGCTCACCCGGACAGGGAGGTGATTATGGCTACACCTTC.

This chain links TRBV9 with TRBJ2-1; no definite D call. Looked up from germline, CDR1 is SGDLS and CDR2 is YYNGEE. The CDR3 sequence is 11 residues long. Trimming removed 1 base from V and 8 bases from J, with 4 bases in between. This chain's CDR3 is CASSVRDEQFF. CDR3 nucleotides: TGTGCCAGCAGCGTAAGGGATGAGCAGTTCTTC.

This clone appeared a single time. The CDR3 loop is CATSDRTDTQYF. The CDR3 nucleotides are TGTGCCACCAGTGACAGGACAGATACGCAGTATTTT. This rearrangement joins TRBV24-1 to TRBJ2-3; the D is unclear. This CDR3 region has 12 residues. From germline, CDR1 is KGHDR and CDR2 SFDVKD. The V end lost 4 bases, the J end lost 3 bases, and 4 bases lay between the germline ends.

The chain uses TRBV5-1 and TRBJ1-1; no clear D gene. V was clipped by 0 bases and J by 3 bases, with 6 bases between them. The germline V gene encodes CDR1 SGHRS and CDR2 YFSETQ. The CDR3 length is 13 residues. CDR3 bases: TGCGCCAGCAGCTTGGTAGGCGACACTGAAGCTTTCTTT. This encodes CASSLVGDTEAFF. Combining the CDR3 with reference TRBV5-1 and TRBJ1-1 gives the whole variable domain KAGVTQTPRYLIKTRGQQVTLSCSPISGHRSVSWYQQTPGQGLQFLFEYFSETQRNKGNFPGRFSGRQFSNSRSEMNVSTLELGDSALYLCASSLVGDTEAFFGQGTRLTVV.

The chain employs TRBV28 and TRBJ2-3; the match to TRBD1 covers 12 bases. Germline lookup yields CDR1 MDHEN and CDR2 SYDVKM. The CDR3 is made up of 15 amino acids. The V gene end was trimmed by 11 bases and the J gene end by 3 bases; junction bases not matched to a gene: 9. The DNA of the CDR3 is TGTGCCCTGGGACAGGGGGCGTTCGGTACAGATACGCAGTATTTT. Amino acid sequence: CALGQGAFGTDTQYF.

The rearrangement uses TRBV4-2 and TRBJ2-3, with 12 nucleotides matching TRBD2. The ends lost 3 bases at V and 5 bases at J; junction bases unmatched: 6. Germline CDR1 is LGHNA and CDR2 is YNFKEQ. The CDR3 runs 16 residues. CDR3 coding DNA: TGTGCCAGCAGCCAGCTAGCGGGAGGGCCAGAAGATACGCAGTATTTT. Translating it yields CASSQLAGGPEDTQYF.